One and the same sample provided the 4 T cell receptor beta chains below, sequenced in a study of control samples from healthy donors and cancer patients. The data were produced by immunoSEQ multiplex PCR, yet TCRdb's version contains in-frame clones alone and is incomplete. The top ten clones hold 10% to 15% of a sample with under 300,000 clones, roughly four fifths of them seen once. The source material was PBMCs. The receptors stem from a woman between 55 and 75 years old with lung cancer.

This clone appeared a single time. V is TRBV6-4 and J is TRBJ1-4, with 7 bases identical to TRBD1. Looked up from germline, CDR1 is MRHNA and CDR2 is SNTAGT. The CDR3 is 14 amino acids. J was trimmed by 7 bases and V by 6 bases; bases with no gene match: 8. CDR3 DNA: TGTGCCAGCAGCCCTACAAAGGGGGCTGAAAAACTGTTTTTT. This translates into CASSPTKGAEKLFF.

The V gene is TRBV3-1 (or the pseudogene TRBV3-2), the J gene TRBJ1-1; perhaps TRBD1 as D (5 bases). Germline CDR1 and CDR2: LGHDT and YNNKEL (reference sequence). Trimming left V 1 base short and J 4 bases short, with 10 bases between. CDR3 length: 14 amino acids. The CDR3 region has the DNA TGTGCCAGCAGCCAAGGGGGGGGTTTCACTGAAGCTTTCTTT. Its translation: CASSQGGGFTEAFF.

The rearrangement links TRBV11-2 to TRBJ1-2; D may be TRBD1 (6 bases). CDR1 is SGHAT and CDR2 is FQNNGV in the germline V gene. The CDR3 is 15 amino acids. The V gene lost 6 bases and the J gene lost 2 bases, with 16 bases spanning the gap. Here the CDR3 DNA reads TGTGCCAGCAGTCCTGGGGGGGCGTCAAACTATGGCTACACCTTC. Protein product: CASSPGGASNYGYTF.

This clone showed up just once. The gene calls are TRBV3-1 (or the pseudogene TRBV3-2) and TRBJ1-4; D unresolved. CDR1 LGHDT and CDR2 YNNKEL come from the germline V gene (reference sequence). CDR3 length equals 12 residues. V was trimmed by 5 bases and J by 5 bases, leaving 6 bases between them. The chain's CDR3 is CASSVKNEKLFF. The CDR3 DNA reads as TGTGCCAGCAGCGTCAAGAATGAAAAACTGTTTTTT.